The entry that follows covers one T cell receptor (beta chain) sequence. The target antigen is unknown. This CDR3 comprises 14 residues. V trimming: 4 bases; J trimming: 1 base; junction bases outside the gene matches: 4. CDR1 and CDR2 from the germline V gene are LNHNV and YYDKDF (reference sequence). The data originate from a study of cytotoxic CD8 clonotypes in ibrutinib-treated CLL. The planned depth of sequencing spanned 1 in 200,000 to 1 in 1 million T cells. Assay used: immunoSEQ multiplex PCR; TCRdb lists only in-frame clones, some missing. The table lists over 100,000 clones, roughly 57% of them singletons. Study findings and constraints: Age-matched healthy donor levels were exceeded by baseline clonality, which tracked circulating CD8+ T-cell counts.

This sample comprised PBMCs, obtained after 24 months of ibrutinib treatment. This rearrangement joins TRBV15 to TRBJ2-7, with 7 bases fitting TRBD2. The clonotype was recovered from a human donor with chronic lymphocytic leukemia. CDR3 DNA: TGTGCCACCAGCATGGGGGGGGGTTCCTACGAGCAGTACTTC. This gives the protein CATSMGGGSYEQYF.